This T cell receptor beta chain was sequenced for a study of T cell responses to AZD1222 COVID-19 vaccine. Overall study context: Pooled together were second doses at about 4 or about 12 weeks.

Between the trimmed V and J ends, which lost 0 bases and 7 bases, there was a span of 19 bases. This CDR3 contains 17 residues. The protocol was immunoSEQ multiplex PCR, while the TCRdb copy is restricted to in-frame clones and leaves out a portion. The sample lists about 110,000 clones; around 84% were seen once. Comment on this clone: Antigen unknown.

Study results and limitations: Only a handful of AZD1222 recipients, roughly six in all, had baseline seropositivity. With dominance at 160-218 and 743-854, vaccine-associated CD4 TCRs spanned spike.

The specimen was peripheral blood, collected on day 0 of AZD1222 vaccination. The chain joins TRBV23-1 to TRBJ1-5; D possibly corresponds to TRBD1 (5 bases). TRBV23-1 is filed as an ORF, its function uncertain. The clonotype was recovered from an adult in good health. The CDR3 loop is CASSQSVRPGRFQPQHF. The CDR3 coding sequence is TGCGCCAGCAGTCAATCGGTTAGGCCAGGGCGTTTCCAGCCCCAGCATTTT.